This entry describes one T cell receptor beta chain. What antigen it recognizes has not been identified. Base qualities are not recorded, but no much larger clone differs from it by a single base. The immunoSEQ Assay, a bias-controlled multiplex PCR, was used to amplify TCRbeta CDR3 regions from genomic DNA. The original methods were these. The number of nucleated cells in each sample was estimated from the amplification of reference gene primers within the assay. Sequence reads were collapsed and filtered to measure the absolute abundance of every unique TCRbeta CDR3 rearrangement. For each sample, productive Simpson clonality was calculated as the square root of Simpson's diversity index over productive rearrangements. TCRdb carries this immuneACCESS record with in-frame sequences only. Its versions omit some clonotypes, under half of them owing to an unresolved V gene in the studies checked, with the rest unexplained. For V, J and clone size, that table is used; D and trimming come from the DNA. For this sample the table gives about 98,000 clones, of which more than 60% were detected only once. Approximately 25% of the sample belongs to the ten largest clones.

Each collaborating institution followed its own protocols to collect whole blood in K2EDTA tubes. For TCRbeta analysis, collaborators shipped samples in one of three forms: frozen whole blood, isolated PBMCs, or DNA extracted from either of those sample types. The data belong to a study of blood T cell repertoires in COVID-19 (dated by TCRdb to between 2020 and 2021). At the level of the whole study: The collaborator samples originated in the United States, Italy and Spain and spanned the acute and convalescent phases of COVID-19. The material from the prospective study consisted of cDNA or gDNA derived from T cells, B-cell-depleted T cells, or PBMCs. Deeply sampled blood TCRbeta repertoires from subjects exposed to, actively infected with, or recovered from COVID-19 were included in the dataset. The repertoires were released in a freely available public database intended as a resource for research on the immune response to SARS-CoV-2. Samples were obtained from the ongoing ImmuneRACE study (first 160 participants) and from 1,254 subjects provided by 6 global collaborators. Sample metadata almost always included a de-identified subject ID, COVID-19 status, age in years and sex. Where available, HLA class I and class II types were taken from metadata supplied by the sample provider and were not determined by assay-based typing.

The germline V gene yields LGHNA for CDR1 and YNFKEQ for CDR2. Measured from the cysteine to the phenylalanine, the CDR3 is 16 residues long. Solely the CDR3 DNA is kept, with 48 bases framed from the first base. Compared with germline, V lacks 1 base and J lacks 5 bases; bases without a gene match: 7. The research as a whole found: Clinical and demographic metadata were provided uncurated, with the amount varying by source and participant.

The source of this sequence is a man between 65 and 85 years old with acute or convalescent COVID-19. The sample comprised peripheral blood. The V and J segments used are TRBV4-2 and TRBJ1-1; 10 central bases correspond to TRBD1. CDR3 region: CASSQVAGTGVTEAFF. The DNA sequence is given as TGTGCCAGCAGCCAAGTTGCCGGGACAGGGGTGACTGAAGCTTTCTTT.